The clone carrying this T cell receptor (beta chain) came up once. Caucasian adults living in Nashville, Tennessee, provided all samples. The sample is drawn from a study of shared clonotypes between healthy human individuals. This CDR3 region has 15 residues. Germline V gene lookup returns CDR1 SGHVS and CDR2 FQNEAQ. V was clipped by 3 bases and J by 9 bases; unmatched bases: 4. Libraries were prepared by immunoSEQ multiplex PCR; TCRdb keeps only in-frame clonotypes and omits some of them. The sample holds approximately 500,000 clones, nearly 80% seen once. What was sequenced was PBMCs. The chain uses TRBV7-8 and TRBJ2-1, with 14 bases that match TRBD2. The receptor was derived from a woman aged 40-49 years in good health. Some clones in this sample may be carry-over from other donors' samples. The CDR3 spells CASSFGTSGSGEQFF. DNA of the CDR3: TGTGCCAGCAGCTTCGGGACTAGCGGGAGCGGTGAGCAGTTCTTC.